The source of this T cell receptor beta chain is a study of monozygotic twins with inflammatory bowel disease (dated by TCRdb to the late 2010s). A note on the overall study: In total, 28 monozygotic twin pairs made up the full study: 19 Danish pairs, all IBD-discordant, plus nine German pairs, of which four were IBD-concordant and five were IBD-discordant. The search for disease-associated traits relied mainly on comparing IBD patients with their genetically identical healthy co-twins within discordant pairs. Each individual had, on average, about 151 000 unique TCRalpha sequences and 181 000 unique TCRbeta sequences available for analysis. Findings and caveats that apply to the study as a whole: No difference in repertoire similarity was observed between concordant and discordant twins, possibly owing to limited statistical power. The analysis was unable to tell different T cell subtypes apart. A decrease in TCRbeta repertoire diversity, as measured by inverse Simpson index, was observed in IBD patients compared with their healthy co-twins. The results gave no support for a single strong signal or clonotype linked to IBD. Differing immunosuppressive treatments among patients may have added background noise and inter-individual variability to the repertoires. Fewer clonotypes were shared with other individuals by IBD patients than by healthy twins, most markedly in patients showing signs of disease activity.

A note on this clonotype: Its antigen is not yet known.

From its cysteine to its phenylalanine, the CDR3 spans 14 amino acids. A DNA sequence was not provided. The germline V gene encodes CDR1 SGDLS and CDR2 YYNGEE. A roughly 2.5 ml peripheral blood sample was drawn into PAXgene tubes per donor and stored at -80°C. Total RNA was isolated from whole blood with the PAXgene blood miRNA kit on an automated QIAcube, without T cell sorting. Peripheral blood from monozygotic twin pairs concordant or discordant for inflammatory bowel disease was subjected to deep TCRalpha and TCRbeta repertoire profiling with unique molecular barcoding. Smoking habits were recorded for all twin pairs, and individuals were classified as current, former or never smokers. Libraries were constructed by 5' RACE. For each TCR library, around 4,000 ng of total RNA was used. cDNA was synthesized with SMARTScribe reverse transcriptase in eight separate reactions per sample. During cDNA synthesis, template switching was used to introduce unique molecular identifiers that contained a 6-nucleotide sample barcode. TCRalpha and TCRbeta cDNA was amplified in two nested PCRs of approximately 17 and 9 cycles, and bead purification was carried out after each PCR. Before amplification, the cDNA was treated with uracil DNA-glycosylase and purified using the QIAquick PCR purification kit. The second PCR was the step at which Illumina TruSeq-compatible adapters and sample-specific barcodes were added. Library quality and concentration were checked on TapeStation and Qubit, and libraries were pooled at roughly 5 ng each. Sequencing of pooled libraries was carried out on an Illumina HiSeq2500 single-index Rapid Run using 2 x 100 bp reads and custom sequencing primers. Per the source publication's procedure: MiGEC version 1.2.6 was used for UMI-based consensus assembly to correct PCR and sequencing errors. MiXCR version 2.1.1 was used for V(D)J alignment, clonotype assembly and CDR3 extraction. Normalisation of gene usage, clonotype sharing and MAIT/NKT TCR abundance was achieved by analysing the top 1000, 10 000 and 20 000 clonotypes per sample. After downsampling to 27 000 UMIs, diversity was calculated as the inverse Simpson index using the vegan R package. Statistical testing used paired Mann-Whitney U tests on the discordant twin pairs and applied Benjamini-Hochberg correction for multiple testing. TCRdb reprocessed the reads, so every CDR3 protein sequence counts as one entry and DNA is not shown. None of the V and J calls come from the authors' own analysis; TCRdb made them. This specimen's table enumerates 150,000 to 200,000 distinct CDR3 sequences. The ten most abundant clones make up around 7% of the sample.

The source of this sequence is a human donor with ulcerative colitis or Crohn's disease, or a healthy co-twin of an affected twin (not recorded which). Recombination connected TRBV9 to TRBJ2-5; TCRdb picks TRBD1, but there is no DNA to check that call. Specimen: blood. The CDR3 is CASSPRQGPKTQYF.